This T cell receptor beta chain derives from a study of control samples from healthy donors and cancer patients. Assay: immunoSEQ multiplex PCR; the TCRdb copy retains only in-frame clones and omits some. The sample shows about 150,000 clones, about 94% of them seen only once. Germline V gives CDR1 SGHAT, CDR2 FQNNGV. The CDR3 is 18 residues long. After removal of 2 bases from V and 4 bases from J, the junction contained 14 bases not matched to a gene. Sequenced sample: blood. The receptor's source is a man between 35 and 55 years old in good health. The chain combines TRBV11-2 with TRBJ1-2; 9 nucleotides align to TRBD1. Here the CDR3 reads CASSLTLMGQGRFYGYTF. CDR3 coding DNA: TGTGCCAGCAGCTTAACCTTAATGGGACAGGGAAGATTCTATGGCTACACCTTC.